This TCR beta chain stems from a study of blood T cell repertoires in COVID-19. For the study at large: The United States, Italy and Spain supplied acute and convalescent COVID-19 samples. Sources were T cells, B-cell-depleted T cells, or PBMCs; the material itself was cDNA or gDNA.

The CDR3 extends over 14 amino acids. V lost 4 bases and J lost 6; bases outside the gene matches: 3. Looked up from germline, CDR1 is LGHDT and CDR2 is YNNKEL (reference sequence). Those enrolled in Seattle joined during active infection and were followed longitudinally afterward. Original data processing: Amplifying reference gene primers gave estimates of nucleated cell counts. Assay used: immunoSEQ multiplex PCR; TCRdb lists only in-frame clones, some missing. That table furnishes V, J and clone size, whereas the DNA furnished D and trimming. This repertoire shows about 95,000 clones, under 90% found once; its top ten account for roughly 5%.

Sequencing was performed on peripheral blood. The sequence derives from a man aged 55 to 69 with COVID-19, enrolled during active disease. The gene calls are TRBV3-1 (or the pseudogene TRBV3-2) and TRBJ2-3, with TRBD2 matching over 11 bases. The CDR3: CASSLSGRADTQYF. CDR3 DNA: TGTGCCAGCAGCCTTAGCGGGAGGGCGGATACGCAGTATTTT.